This T cell receptor beta chain was found in a study of shared clonotypes between healthy human individuals. With respect to this clone: What it binds is not known.

Data came from immunoSEQ multiplex PCR; TCRdb stores just in-frame clones and leaves some out. The table lists some 380,000 clones, about 97% of them singletons. Unmatched junction bases numbered 11, after V lost 0 bases and J lost 5 bases. The CDR3 extends over 16 amino acids. Germline assignment: CDR1 SGHNT and CDR2 YYREEE (reference sequence). Study-wide results and limits: Larger estimated richness was generally recorded for naive subsets relative to memory subsets.

Input material: memory CD8+ T cells sorted from blood. Subset meaning: CD45RO+ cells pooled with CCR7-negative TemRA cells. This chain connects TRBV5-4 to TRBJ2-7, with 7 bases aligning to TRBD2. This clonotype was sampled from a man in his thirties or forties in good health. CDR3 DNA: TGTGCCAGCAGCTTGGTGTTCGGAGCGGGAAACAACGAGCAGTACTTC. Its protein product is CASSLVFGAGNNEQYF.